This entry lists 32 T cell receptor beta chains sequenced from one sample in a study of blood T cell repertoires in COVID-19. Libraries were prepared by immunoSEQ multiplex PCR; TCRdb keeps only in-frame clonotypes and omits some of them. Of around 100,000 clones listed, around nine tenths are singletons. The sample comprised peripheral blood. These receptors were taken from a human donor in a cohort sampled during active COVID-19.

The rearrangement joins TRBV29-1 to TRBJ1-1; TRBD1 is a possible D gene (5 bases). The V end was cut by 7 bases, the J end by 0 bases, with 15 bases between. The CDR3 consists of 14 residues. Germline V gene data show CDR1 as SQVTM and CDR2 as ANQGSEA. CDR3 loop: CSAPGHFMNTEAFF. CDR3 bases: TGCAGCGCCCCAGGACATTTCATGAACACTGAAGCTTTCTTT.

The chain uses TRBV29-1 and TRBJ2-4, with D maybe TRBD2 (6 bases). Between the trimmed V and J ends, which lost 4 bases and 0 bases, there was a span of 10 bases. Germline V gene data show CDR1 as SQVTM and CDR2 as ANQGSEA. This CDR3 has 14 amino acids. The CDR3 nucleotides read TGCAGCGTTGTGGGGAGGTTAGCCAAAAACATTCAGTACTTC. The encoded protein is CSVVGRLAKNIQYF.

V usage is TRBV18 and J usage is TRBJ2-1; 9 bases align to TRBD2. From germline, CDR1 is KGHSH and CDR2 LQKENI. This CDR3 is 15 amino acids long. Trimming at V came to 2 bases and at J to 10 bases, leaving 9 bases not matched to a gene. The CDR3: CASSPAGGVVEEQFF. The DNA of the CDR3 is TGTGCCAGCTCACCAGCGGGAGGGGTTGTAGAGGAGCAGTTCTTC.

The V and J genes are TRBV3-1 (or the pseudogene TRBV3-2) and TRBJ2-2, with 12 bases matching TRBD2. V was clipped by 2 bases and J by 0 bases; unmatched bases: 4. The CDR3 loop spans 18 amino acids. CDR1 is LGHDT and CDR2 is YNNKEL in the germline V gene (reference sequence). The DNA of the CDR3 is TGTGCCAGCAGCCAACCCGGACTAGCGGGGACGAACACCGGGGAGCTGTTTTTT. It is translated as CASSQPGLAGTNTGELFF.

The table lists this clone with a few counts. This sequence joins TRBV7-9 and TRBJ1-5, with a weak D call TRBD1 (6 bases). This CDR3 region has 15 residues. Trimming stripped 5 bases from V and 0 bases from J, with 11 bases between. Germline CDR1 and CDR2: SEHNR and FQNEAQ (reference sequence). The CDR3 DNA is TGTGCCAGCAGCGACACAGGGAGTAGCAATCAGCCCCAGCATTTT. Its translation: CASSDTGSSNQPQHF.

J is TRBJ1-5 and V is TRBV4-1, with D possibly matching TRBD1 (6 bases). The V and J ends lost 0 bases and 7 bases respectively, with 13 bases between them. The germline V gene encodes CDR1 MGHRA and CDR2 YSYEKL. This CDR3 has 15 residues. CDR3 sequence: CASSQDHRQGQPQHF. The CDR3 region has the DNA TGCGCCAGCAGCCAAGATCACAGGCAGGGGCAGCCCCAGCATTTT.

The CDR3 DNA is TGTGCCAGCAGCCCACCCGGGACAATCTCCTATAATTCACCCCTCCACTTT. Protein: CASSPPGTISYNSPLHF. J is TRBJ1-6 and V is TRBV7-8, with a tentative D call TRBD1 (6 bases). The germline V and J ends were trimmed by 5 bases and 0 bases, with 14 bases remaining between them. This CDR3 is built from 17 residues. Germline loops: CDR1 SGHVS, CDR2 FQNEAQ.

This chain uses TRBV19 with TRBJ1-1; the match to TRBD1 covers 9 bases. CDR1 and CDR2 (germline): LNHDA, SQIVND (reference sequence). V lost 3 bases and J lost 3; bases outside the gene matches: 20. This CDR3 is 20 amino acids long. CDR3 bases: TGTGCCAGTAGTATCCCCGGCCTGTGGCCGGGACAGGGTAGGGACACTGAAGCTTTCTTT. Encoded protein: CASSIPGLWPGQGRDTEAFF. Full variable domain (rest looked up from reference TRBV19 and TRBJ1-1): DGGITQSPKYLFRKEGQNVTLSCEQNLNHDAMYWYRQDPGQGLRLIYYSQIVNDFQKGDIAEGYSVSREKKESFPLTVTSAQKNPTAFYLCASSIPGLWPGQGRDTEAFFGQGTRLTVV.

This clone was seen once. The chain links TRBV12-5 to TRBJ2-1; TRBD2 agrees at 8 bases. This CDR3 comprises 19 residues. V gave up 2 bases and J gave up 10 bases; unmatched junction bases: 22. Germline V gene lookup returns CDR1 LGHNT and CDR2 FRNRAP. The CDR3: CASGLPELGPGLGRGEQFF. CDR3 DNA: TGTGCTAGTGGTTTGCCCGAATTGGGTCCGGGACTAGGGAGAGGGGAGCAGTTCTTC. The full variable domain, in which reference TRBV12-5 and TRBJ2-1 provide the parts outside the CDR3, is DARVTQTPRHKVTEMGQEVTMRCQPILGHNTVFWYRQTMMQGLELLAYFRNRAPLDDSGMPKDRFSAEMPDATLATLKIQPSEPRDSAVYFCASGLPELGPGLGRGEQFFGPGTRLTVL.

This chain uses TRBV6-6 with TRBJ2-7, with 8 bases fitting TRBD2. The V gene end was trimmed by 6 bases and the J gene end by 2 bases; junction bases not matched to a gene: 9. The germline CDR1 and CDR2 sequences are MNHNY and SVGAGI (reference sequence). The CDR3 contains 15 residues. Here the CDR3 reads CASSPGREGTYEQYF. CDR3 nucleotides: TGTGCCAGCAGCCCCGGGAGGGAGGGGACCTACGAGCAGTACTTC.

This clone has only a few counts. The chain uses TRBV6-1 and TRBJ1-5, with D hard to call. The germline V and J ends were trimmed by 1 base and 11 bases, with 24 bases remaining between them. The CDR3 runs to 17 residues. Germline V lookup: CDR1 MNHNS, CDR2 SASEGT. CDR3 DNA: TGTGCCAGCAGTGAAGGGTTCCGTGGGTCGCGTCCGAGGGCCCAGCATTTT. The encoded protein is CASSEGFRGSRPRAQHF.

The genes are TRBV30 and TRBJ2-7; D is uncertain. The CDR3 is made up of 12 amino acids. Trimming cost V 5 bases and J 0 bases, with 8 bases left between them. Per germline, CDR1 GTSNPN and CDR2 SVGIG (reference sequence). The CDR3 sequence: CAWAPSSYEQYF. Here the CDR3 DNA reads TGTGCCTGGGCTCCGAGCTCCTACGAGCAGTACTTC.

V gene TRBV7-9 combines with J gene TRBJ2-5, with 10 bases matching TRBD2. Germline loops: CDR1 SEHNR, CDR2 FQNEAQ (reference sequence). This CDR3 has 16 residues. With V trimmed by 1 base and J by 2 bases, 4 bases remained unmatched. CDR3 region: CASSLGTSGPQETQYF. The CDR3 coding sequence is TGTGCCAGCAGCTTAGGGACTAGCGGACCTCAAGAGACCCAGTACTTC.

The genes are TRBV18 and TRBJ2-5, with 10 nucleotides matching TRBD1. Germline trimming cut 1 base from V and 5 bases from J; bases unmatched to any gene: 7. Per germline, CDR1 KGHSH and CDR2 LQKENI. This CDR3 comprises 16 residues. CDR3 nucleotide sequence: TGTGCCAGCTCACCACGGGACAGGGGTTTTGGGGAGACCCAGTACTTC. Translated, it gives CASSPRDRGFGETQYF.

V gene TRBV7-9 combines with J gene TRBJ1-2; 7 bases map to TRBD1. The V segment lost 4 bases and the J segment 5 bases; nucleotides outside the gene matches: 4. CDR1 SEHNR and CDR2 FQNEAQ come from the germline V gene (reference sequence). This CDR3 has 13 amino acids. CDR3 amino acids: CASSSGQKYGYTF. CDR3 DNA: TGTGCCAGCAGCTCGGGACAGAAGTATGGCTACACCTTC.

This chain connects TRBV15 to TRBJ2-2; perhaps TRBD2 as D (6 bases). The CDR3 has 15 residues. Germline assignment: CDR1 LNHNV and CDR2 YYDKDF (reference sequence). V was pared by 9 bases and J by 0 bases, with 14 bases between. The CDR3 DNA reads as TGTGCCACTAACCCGGGACTTACGAACACCGGGGAGCTGTTTTTT. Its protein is CATNPGLTNTGELFF.

CDR3 region: CASSLRLNEKLFF. As DNA, the CDR3 is TGTGCCAGCAGTTTAAGACTTAATGAAAAACTGTTTTTT. The V gene is TRBV12-3 or TRBV12-4, the J gene TRBJ1-4; D unresolved. The V end was cut by 2 bases, the J end by 4 bases, with 5 bases between. This CDR3 has 13 amino acids.

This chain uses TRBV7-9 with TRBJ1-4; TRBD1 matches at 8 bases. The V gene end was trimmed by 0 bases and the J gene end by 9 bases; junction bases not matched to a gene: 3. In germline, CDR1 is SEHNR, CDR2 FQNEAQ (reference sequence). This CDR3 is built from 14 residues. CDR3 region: CASSLARQGQKLFF. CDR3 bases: TGTGCCAGCAGCTTAGCCCGACAGGGGCAAAAACTGTTTTTT.

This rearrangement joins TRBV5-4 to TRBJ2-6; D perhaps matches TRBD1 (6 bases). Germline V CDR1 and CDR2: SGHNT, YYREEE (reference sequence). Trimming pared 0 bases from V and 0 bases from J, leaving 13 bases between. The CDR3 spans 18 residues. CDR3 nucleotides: TGTGCCAGCAGCTTGGTGGGGGCCCCAGCCTCTGGGGCCAACGTCCTGACTTTC. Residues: CASSLVGAPASGANVLTF.

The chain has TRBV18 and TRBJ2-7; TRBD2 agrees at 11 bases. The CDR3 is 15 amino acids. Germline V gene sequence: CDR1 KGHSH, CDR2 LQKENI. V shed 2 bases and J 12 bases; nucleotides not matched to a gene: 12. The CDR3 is CASSPSGGLAGWVYF. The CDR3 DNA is TGTGCCAGCTCACCATCCGGCGGACTAGCGGGTTGGGTGTACTTC.

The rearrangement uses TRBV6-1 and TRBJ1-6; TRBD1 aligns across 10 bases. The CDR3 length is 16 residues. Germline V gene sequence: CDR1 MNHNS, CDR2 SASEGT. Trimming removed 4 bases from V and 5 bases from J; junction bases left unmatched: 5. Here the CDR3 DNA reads TGTGCCAGCAGTGTCCTGGGACAGGGGAATAATTCACCCCTCCACTTT. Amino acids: CASSVLGQGNNSPLHF.

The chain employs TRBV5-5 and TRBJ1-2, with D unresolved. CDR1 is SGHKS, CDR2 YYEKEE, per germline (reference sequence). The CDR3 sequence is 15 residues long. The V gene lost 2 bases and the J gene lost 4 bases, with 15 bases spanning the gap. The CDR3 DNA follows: TGTGCCAGCAGCTTCGAATTAGAGCGGGTCTATGGCTACACCTTC. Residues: CASSFELERVYGYTF.

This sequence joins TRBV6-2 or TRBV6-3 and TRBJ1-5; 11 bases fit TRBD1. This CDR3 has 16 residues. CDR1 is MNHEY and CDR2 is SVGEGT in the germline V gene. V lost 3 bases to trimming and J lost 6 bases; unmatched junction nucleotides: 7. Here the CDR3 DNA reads TGTGCCAGCAGTTATCGCGGGACAGGGGGTGTTCAGCCCCAGCATTTT. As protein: CASSYRGTGGVQPQHF.

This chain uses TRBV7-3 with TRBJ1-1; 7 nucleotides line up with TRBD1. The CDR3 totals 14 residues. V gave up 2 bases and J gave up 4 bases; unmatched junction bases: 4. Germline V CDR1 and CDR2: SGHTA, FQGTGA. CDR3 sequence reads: CASSLATGITEAFF. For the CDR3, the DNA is TGTGCCAGCAGCTTAGCGACAGGGATCACTGAAGCTTTCTTT.

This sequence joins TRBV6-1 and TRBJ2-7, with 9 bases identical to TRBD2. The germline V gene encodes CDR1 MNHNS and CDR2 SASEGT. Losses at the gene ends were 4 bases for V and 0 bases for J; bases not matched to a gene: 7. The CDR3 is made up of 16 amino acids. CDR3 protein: CASSGPGLATSYEQYF. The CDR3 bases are TGTGCCAGCAGTGGGCCGGGACTAGCCACCTCCTACGAGCAGTACTTC.

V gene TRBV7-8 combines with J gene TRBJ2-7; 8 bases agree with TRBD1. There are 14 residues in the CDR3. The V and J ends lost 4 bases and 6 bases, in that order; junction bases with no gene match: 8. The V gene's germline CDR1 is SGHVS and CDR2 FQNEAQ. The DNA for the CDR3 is TGTGCCAGCAGCTCCACGACCACAGGGGGCGAGCAGTACTTC. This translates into CASSSTTTGGEQYF. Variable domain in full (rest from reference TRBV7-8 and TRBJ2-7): GAGVSQSPRYKVAKRGQDVALRCDPISGHVSLFWYQQALGQGPEFLTYFQNEAQLDKSGLPSDRFFAERPEGSVSTLKIQRTQQEDSAVYLCASSSTTTGGEQYFGPGTRLTVT.

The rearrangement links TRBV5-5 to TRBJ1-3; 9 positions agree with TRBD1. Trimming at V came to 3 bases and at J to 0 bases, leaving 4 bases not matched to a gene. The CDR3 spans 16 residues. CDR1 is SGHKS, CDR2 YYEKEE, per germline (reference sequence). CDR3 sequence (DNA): TGTGCCAGCAGCTGGACAGGGGCTTTCTCTGGAAACACCATATATTTT. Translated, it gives CASSWTGAFSGNTIYF.

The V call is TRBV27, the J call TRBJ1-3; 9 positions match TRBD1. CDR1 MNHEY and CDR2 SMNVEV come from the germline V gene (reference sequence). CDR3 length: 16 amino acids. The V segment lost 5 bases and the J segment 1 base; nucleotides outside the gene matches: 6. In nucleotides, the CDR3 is TGTGCCAGCAGTCCTTGGACAGGGGCGTCTGGAAACACCATATATTTT. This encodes CASSPWTGASGNTIYF.

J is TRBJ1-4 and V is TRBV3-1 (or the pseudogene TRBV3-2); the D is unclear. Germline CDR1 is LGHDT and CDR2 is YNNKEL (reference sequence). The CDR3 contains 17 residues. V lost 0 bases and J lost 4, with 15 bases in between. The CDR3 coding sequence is TGTGCCAGCAGCCAAGAATGGTTATTTTCTAATAATGAAAAACTGTTTTTT. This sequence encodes CASSQEWLFSNNEKLFF.

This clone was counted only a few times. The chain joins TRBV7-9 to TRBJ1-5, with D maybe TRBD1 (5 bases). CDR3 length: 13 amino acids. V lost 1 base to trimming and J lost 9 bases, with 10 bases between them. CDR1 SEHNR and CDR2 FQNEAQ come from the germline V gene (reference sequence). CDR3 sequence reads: CASSLERGGPQHF. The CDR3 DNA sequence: TGTGCCAGCAGCTTAGAAAGGGGTGGGCCCCAGCATTTT.

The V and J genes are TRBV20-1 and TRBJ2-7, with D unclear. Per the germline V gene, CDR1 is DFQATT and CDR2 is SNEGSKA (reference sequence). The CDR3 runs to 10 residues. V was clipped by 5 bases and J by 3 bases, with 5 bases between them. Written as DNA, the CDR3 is TGCAGTGCTCCGAGCTACGAGCAGTACTTC. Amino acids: CSAPSYEQYF.

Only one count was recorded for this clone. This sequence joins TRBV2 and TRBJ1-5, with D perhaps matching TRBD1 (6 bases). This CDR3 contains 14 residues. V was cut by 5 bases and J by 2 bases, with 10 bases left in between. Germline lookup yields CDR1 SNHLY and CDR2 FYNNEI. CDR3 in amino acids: CASSFRQGNQPQHF. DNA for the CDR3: TGTGCCAGCAGTTTTAGACAGGGCAATCAGCCCCAGCATTTT.